The entry that follows covers one T cell receptor (beta chain) sequence. The data were produced by immunoSEQ multiplex PCR, yet TCRdb's version contains in-frame clones alone and is incomplete. The sample shows about 220,000 clones, about 88% of them seen only once. Germline CDR1 SGHRS, CDR2 YFSETQ. The CDR3 length is 15 residues. J gave up 4 bases and V 4 bases, and 8 bases lay outside the gene matches. The sample comes from a study of blood T cell repertoires in COVID-19. This clonotype was sampled from a woman in her 30s who had recovered from COVID-19. The chain couples TRBV5-1 to TRBJ1-5, with TRBD1 matching over 7 bases. Sequenced sample: PBMCs or T cells enriched from blood (not recorded which). The chain's CDR3 is CASSPGTTGNQPQHF. Written as DNA, the CDR3 is TGCGCCAGCAGCCCCGGTACGACAGGGAATCAGCCCCAGCATTTT. Together with reference TRBV5-1 and TRBJ1-5, the CDR3 gives the full variable domain: KAGVTQTPRYLIKTRGQQVTLSCSPISGHRSVSWYQQTPGQGLQFLFEYFSETQRNKGNFPGRFSGRQFSNSRSEMNVSTLELGDSALYLCASSPGTTGNQPQHFGDGTRLSIL.